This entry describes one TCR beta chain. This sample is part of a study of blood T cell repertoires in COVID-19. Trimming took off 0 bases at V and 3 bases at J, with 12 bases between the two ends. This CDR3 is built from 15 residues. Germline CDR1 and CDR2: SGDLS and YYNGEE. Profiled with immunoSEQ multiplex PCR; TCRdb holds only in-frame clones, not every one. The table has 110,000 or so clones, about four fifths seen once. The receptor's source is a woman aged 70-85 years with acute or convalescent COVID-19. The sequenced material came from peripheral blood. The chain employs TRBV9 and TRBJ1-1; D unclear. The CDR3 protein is CASSVGTGIYTEAFF. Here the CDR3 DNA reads TGTGCCAGCAGCGTAGGTACGGGAATTTACACTGAAGCTTTCTTT.